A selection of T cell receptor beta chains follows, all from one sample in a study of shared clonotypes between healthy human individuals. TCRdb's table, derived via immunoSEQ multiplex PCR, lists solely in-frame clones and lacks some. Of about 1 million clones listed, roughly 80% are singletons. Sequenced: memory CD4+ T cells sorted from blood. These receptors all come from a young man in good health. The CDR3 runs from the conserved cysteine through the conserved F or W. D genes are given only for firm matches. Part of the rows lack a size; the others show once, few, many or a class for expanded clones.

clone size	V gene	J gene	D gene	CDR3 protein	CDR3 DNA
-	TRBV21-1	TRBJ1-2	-	CASSKEWDRAKGLSYGYTF	TGTGCCAGCAGCAAAGAGTGGGACAGGGCAAAGGGACTAAGCTATGGCTACACCTTC
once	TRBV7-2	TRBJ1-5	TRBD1	CASSLGIGQGGNQPQHF	TGTGCCAGCAGCTTAGGTATCGGACAGGGAGGAAATCAGCCCCAGCATTTT
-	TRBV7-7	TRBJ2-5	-	CASSLGEQETQYF	TGTGCTAGCAGCTTAGGGGAGCAAGAGACCCAGTACTTC
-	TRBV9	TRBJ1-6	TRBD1	CASSADRGTRDSPLHF	TGTGCCAGCAGCGCGGACAGGGGAACTCGGGATTCACCCCTCCACTTT
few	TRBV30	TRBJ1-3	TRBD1	CAWNGQAGNTIYF	TGTGCCTGGAACGGACAGGCTGGAAACACCATATATTTT
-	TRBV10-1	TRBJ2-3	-	CASSSGWGTTQYF	TGCGCCAGCAGTAGCGGGTGGGGGACTACGCAGTATTTT
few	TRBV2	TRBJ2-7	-	CASSSPDRFSYEQYF	TGTGCCAGCAGTTCCCCGGACAGATTCTCCTACGAGCAGTACTTC
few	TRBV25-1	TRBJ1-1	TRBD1	CATSGQGASSAFF	TGTGCCACATCAGGACAGGGGGCTAGTAGTGCTTTCTTT
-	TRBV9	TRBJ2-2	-	CASSVDLDMGGELFF	TGTGCCAGCAGCGTAGACCTAGACATGGGCGGGGAGCTGTTTTTT
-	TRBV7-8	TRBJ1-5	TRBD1	CASSYRGGYQPQHF	TGTGCCAGCAGCTACAGGGGTGGGTATCAGCCCCAGCATTTT
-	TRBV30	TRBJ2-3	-	CAFRSRGRDTQYF	TGTGCCTTCCGGTCTCGGGGGAGAGATACGCAGTATTTT
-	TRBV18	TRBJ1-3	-	CASSPPAGNTIYF	TGTGCCAGCTCACCCCCAGCTGGAAACACCATATATTTT
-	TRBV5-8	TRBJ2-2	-	CASRGDGRSISGELFF	TGTGCCAGTCGCGGAGACGGGAGAAGTATTAGCGGGGAGCTGTTTTTT
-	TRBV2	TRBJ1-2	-	CASRGGTLAYGYTF	TGTGCCAGCAGGGGAGGTACCCTGGCCTATGGCTACACCTTC
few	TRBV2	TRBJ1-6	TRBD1	CASSAWGQGNSPLHF	TGTGCCAGCAGTGCCTGGGGACAGGGTAATTCACCCCTCCACTTT
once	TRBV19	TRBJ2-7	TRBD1	CASSDRGPALAYEQYF	TGTGCCAGTAGCGACAGGGGACCTGCCCTCGCCTACGAGCAGTACTTC
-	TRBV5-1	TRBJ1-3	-	CASSSDGGYGNTIYF	TGCGCCAGCAGCTCCGACGGGGGGTATGGAAACACCATATATTTT
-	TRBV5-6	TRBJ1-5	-	CASSLSAQAQGPQHF	TGTGCCAGCAGCTTGTCGGCACAGGCGCAGGGGCCCCAGCATTTT
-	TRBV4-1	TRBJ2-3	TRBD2	CASSQENFAGGQDTQYF	TGCGCCAGCAGCCAAGAAAATTTTGCGGGAGGGCAAGATACGCAGTATTTT
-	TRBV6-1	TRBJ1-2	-	CASSELGGRGYTF	TGTGCCAGCAGTGAACTTGGGGGCAGAGGCTACACCTTC
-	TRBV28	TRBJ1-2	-	CASSLGGRYGYTF	TGTGCCAGCAGTTTAGGAGGACGCTATGGCTACACCTTC
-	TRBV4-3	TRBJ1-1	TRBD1	CASSRTGGVTTEAFF	TGCGCCAGCAGCCGGACAGGGGGGGTGACCACTGAAGCTTTCTTT
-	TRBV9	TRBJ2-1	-	CASSGGWRAVPNEQFF	TGTGCCAGCAGCGGGGGGTGGCGGGCCGTCCCCAATGAGCAGTTCTTC
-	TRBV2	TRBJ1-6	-	CASELGNSPLHF	TGTGCCAGCGAATTAGGGAATTCACCCCTCCACTTT
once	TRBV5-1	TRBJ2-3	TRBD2	CASGPAGVTDTQYF	TGCGCCAGCGGGCCAGCGGGGGTCACAGATACGCAGTATTTT
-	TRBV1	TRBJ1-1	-	CTSSQEGVLDPNTEAFF	TGCACCAGCAGCCAAGAAGGGGTACTGGACCCGAACACTGAAGCTTTCTTT
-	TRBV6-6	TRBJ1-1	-	CASSYSGSFTEAFF	TGTGCCAGCAGTTACTCAGGGTCCTTCACTGAAGCTTTCTTT
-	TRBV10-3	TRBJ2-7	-	CAIRIQVGYEQYF	TGTGCCATCAGGATACAGGTGGGCTACGAGCAGTACTTC
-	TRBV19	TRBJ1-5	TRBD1	CASSNQGVSNQPQHF	TGTGCCAGTAGTAACCAGGGGGTTAGCAATCAGCCCCAGCATTTT
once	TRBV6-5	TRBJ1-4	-	CASKNPPGEKLFF	TGTGCCAGCAAGAATCCCCCGGGTGAAAAACTGTTTTTT
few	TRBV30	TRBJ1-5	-	CAWSTGVGNQPQHF	TGTGCCTGGAGTACCGGGGTCGGCAATCAGCCCCAGCATTTT